Listed below are T cell receptor beta chains from one sample, sequenced in a study of T cells in Graves' hyperthyroidism and ophthalmopathy. TCRdb processed the multiplex PCR reads anew with MiXCR; each CDR3 protein has one entry. The profile shows some 800,000 distinct CDR3 sequences, 38% of them singletons. Sequences were obtained from blood. Every receptor here comes from a man aged 18 to 29 with Graves' hyperthyroidism. The CDR3 runs from the conserved cysteine through the conserved F or W. The D gene is left open where the match is weak. Only part of the rows carry a size: once, few, many, or a class if the clone is expanded.

j_call: TRBJ1-1; v_call: TRBV7-2; d_call: TRBD1; clone_size: many; cdr3_aa: CASSTTGTGRVEAFF; cdr3_nt: TGTGCCAGCAGCACGACTGGGACAGGGAGAGTTGAAGCTTTCTTT
j_call: TRBJ2-2; v_call: TRBV29-1; d_call: TRBD1; clone_size: -; cdr3_aa: CSVELDRGVGELFF; cdr3_nt: TGCAGCGTTGAATTGGACAGGGGCGTCGGGGAGCTGTTTTTT
j_call: TRBJ1-5; v_call: TRBV19; d_call: TRBD1; clone_size: -; cdr3_aa: CASSIRDRDYQPQHF; cdr3_nt: TGTGCCAGTAGTATCCGGGACAGGGACTATCAGCCCCAGCATTTT
j_call: TRBJ1-2; v_call: TRBV29-1; d_call: TRBD1; clone_size: -; cdr3_aa: CSLPRQGGNYGYTF; cdr3_nt: TGCAGCCTGCCTAGACAGGGGGGGAACTATGGCTACACCTTC
j_call: TRBJ2-5; v_call: TRBV2; d_call: TRBD2; clone_size: -; cdr3_aa: CASCTRTGGGETQYF; cdr3_nt: TGTGCCAGCTGCACCCGGACGGGGGGAGGGGAGACCCAGTACTTC
j_call: TRBJ2-7; v_call: TRBV29-1; d_call: TRBD2; clone_size: -; cdr3_aa: CSVWTSGASSYEQYF; cdr3_nt: TGCAGTGTTTGGACTAGCGGGGCGAGCTCCTACGAGCAGTACTTC
j_call: TRBJ1-2; v_call: TRBV2; d_call: -; clone_size: many; cdr3_aa: CASSAPLVRGYTF; cdr3_nt: TGTGCCAGCAGCGCCCCCTTGGTACGCGGCTACACCTTC
j_call: TRBJ2-1; v_call: TRBV24-1; d_call: -; clone_size: -; cdr3_aa: CATRSGYSYNEQFF; cdr3_nt: TGTGCCACCAGGAGCGGTTACTCCTACAATGAGCAGTTCTTC
j_call: TRBJ1-1; v_call: TRBV6-5; d_call: -; clone_size: many; cdr3_aa: CASTPISMNTEAFF; cdr3_nt: TGTGCCAGCACTCCTATTTCCATGAACACTGAAGCTTTCTTT
j_call: TRBJ1-1; v_call: TRBV29-1; d_call: -; clone_size: many; cdr3_aa: CSVEVGSQARRNTEAFF; cdr3_nt: TGCAGCGTTGAAGTTGGTTCACAGGCCAGGAGGAACACTGAAGCTTTCTTT
j_call: TRBJ2-5; v_call: TRBV10-3; d_call: -; clone_size: many; cdr3_aa: CAISGTSRETQYF; cdr3_nt: TGTGCCATCAGTGGGACGTCGAGAGAGACCCAGTACTTC
j_call: TRBJ2-5; v_call: TRBV20-1; d_call: -; clone_size: few; cdr3_aa: CSARDSQGGETQYF; cdr3_nt: TGCAGTGCTAGAGATAGTCAGGGGGGGGAGACCCAGTACTTC
j_call: TRBJ1-5; v_call: TRBV6-5; d_call: -; clone_size: few; cdr3_aa: CASSEMFDQPQHF; cdr3_nt: TGTGCCAGCAGTGAAATGTTTGATCAGCCCCAGCATTTT
j_call: TRBJ1-5; v_call: TRBV12-3/TRBV12-4; d_call: -; clone_size: many; cdr3_aa: CASSPLNQPQHF; cdr3_nt: TGTGCCAGCAGTCCGCTCAATCAGCCCCAGCATTTT
j_call: TRBJ2-5; v_call: TRBV20-1; d_call: -; clone_size: -; cdr3_aa: CSARETTGGSETQYF; cdr3_nt: TGCAGTGCTAGAGAGACCACAGGAGGATCGGAGACCCAGTACTTC
j_call: TRBJ2-7; v_call: TRBV10-3; d_call: TRBD1; clone_size: many; cdr3_aa: CAITEDRGREQYF; cdr3_nt: TGTGCCATCACGGAGGACAGGGGGCGCGAGCAGTACTTC
j_call: TRBJ2-5; v_call: TRBV20-1; d_call: -; clone_size: -; cdr3_aa: CSARDPPGAETQYF; cdr3_nt: TGCAGTGCTAGAGATCCCCCGGGGGCGGAGACCCAGTACTTC
j_call: TRBJ1-5; v_call: TRBV15; d_call: TRBD1; clone_size: many; cdr3_aa: CATSMRGLGQPQHF; cdr3_nt: TGTGCCACCAGCATGAGGGGGCTCGGGCAGCCCCAGCATTTT